A selection of T cell receptor beta chains follows, all from one sample in a study of read filtering for tumor transcriptome and immune sequencing. One entry per CDR3 protein, called by TCRdb with MiXCR from the reads. The data contain about 61,000 distinct CDR3 sequences, around 21% of them singletons. The specimen sequenced was a population of CD138-negative cells sorted from bone marrow. The receptors stem from a donor aged 40 or over with multiple myeloma. The CDR3 runs from the conserved cysteine through the conserved F or W. The D gene is left open where the match is weak. Only some rows state a clone size, as once, few, many or a class for expanded clones.

DNA: TGCAGTGCGAAACGGGGGAGGACTAGCGGGATTTCAAATGAGCAGTTCTTC; CDR3: CSAKRGRTSGISNEQFF; D: TRBD2; J: TRBJ2-1; size: many; V: TRBV20-1
DNA: TGCAGTGCTAGAGGGGGGGCAGCCTTATTTACCCTAGCTCTCTTT; CDR3: CSARGGAALFTLALF; D: -; J: TRBJ1-1; size: -; V: TRBV20-1
DNA: TGTGCCAGCAGCGATTCCCGGGGGGAGACTGAAGCTTTCTTT; CDR3: CASSDSRGETEAFF; D: -; J: TRBJ1-1; size: many; V: TRBV4-2
DNA: TGCAGTGCTAGAGAAGGGGGGTACGAGCAGTACTTC; CDR3: CSAREGGYEQYF; D: -; J: TRBJ2-7; size: many; V: TRBV20-1
DNA: TGCAGCGTGGTTACAGGGGGCGCGGGCCAAAACATTCAGTACTTC; CDR3: CSVVTGGAGQNIQYF; D: TRBD1; J: TRBJ2-4; size: -; V: TRBV29-1
DNA: TGTGCCAGCAGCTTAGTATTGACAGCCCAAGAGACCCAGTACTTC; CDR3: CASSLVLTAQETQYF; D: -; J: TRBJ2-5; size: many; V: TRBV7-9
DNA: TGTGCCAGTACAACTAGCGGGAGGGCCCATGAGCAGTTCTTC; CDR3: CASTTSGRAHEQFF; D: TRBD2; J: TRBJ2-1; size: few; V: TRBV19
DNA: TGTGCCAGCAACCTTGGCGGTCAAGAGACCCAGTACTTC; CDR3: CASNLGGQETQYF; D: -; J: TRBJ2-5; size: many; V: TRBV12-3/TRBV12-4
DNA: TGTGCCACGACTAGCGGGGGGACCTCGCATGAGCAGTTCTTC; CDR3: CATTSGGTSHEQFF; D: TRBD2; J: TRBJ2-1; size: many; V: TRBV10-3
DNA: TGCAGTGCTAGAGATCTGGGACAGGGCTATTCACCCCTCCACTTT; CDR3: CSARDLGQGYSPLHF; D: TRBD1; J: TRBJ1-6; size: many; V: TRBV20-1
DNA: TGTGCCAGTACCCCCACAGGGGCAGATACGCAGTATTTT; CDR3: CASTPTGADTQYF; D: TRBD1; J: TRBJ2-3; size: many; V: TRBV19
DNA: TGTGCCAGCAGTGAATTAGATACGCAGTATTTT; CDR3: CASSELDTQYF; D: -; J: TRBJ2-3; size: -; V: TRBV2
DNA: TGTGCCAGCAGGGCGGACACCTCCTACGAGCAGTACTTC; CDR3: CASRADTSYEQYF; D: -; J: TRBJ2-7; size: many; V: TRBV27
DNA: TGTGCCAGCAGCTCAGTGGGGAAGGAGACCCAGTACTTC; CDR3: CASSSVGKETQYF; D: -; J: TRBJ2-5; size: many; V: TRBV7-6
DNA: TGTGCCAGCAGCCTTAGTGTGAACACTGAAGCTTTCTTT; CDR3: CASSLSVNTEAFF; D: -; J: TRBJ1-1; size: many; V: TRBV4-2
DNA: TGTGCCAGCAGTCCCATTATTGGGGCCAACGTCCTGACTTTC; CDR3: CASSPIIGANVLTF; D: -; J: TRBJ2-6; size: many; V: TRBV2
DNA: TGCAGTGGAAGGGGGCAGATTACCTACGAGCAGTACTTC; CDR3: CSGRGQITYEQYF; D: TRBD1; J: TRBJ2-7; size: many; V: TRBV20-1